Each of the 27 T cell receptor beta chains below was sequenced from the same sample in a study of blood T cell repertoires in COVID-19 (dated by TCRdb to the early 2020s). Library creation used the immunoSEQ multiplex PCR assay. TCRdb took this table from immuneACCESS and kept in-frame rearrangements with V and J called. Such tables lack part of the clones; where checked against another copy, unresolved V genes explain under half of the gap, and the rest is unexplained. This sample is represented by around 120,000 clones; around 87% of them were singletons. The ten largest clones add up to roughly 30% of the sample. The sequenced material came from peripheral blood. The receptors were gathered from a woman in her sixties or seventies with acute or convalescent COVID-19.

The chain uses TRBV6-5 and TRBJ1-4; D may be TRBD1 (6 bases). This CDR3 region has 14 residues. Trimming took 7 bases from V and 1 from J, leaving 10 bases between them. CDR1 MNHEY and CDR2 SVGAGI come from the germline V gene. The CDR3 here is CASNSRGTNEKLFF. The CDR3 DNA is TGTGCCAGCAATTCCAGGGGAACTAATGAAAAACTGTTTTTT.

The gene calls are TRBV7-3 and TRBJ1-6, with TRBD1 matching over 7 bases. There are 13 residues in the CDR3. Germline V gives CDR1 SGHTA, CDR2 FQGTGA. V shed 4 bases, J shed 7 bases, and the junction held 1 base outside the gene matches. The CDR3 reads CASSSQGNSPLHF. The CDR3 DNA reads TGTGCCAGCAGCTCACAGGGGAATTCACCCCTCCACTTT.

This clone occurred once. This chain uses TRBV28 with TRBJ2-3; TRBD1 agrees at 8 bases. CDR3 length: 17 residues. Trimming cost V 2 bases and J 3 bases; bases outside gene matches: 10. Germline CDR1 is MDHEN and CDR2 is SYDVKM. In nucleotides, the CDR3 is TGTGCCAGCAGTTTACCCCCGGGACAGGAAGGGACAGATACGCAGTATTTT. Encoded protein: CASSLPPGQEGTDTQYF. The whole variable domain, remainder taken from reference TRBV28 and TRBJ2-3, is DVKVTQSSRYLVKRTGEKVFLECVQDMDHENMFWYRQDPGLGLRLIYFSYDVKMKEKGDIPEGYSVSREKKERFSLILESASTNQTSMYLCASSLPPGQEGTDTQYFGPGTRLTVL.

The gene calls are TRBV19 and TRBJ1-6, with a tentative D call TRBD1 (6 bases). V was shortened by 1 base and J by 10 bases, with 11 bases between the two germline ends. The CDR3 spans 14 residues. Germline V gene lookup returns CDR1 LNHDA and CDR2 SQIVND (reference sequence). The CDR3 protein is CASSIGQGPSPLHF. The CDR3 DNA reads TGTGCCAGTAGTATAGGGCAGGGGCCGTCACCCCTCCACTTT.

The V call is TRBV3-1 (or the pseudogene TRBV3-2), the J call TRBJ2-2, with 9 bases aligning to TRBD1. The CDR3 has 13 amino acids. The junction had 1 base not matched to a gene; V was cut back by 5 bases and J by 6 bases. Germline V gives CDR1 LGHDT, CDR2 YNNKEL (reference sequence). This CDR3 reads CASSRQGAGELFF. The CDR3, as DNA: TGTGCCAGCAGCAGACAGGGGGCCGGGGAGCTGTTTTTT.

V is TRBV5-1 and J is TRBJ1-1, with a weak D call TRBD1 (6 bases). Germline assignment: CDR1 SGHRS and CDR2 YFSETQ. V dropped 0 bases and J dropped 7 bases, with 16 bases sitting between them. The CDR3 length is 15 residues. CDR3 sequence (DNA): TGCGCCAGCAGCTTGGCCAGGGCAGGGGTTAGTGAAGCTTTCTTT. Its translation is CASSLARAGVSEAFF.

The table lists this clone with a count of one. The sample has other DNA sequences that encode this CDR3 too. The DNA for the CDR3 is TGCGCCAGCAGCCCGGGACAGAACAATGAGCAGTTCTTC. It translates to CASSPGQNNEQFF. The chain combines TRBV5-1 with TRBJ2-1; 7 bases fit TRBD1. CDR3 length: 13 residues. J was trimmed by 5 bases and V by 4 bases; bases with no gene match: 3. CDR1 and CDR2 (germline): SGHRS, YFSETQ.

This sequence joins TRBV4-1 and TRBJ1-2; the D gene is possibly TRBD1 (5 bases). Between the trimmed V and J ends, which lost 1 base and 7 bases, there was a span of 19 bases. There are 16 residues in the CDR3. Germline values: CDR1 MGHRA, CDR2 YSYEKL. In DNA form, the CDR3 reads TGCGCCAGCAGCCAAGCGCGAAGGGACGGGAGGGGTGGCTACACCTTC. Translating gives CASSQARRDGRGGYTF.

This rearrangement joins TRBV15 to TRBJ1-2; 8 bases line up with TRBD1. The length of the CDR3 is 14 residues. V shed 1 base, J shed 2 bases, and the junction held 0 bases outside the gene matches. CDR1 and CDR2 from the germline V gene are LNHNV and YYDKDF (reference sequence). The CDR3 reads CATSRGQGNYGYTF. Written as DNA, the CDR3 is TGTGCCACCAGCAGAGGACAGGGGAACTATGGCTACACCTTC.

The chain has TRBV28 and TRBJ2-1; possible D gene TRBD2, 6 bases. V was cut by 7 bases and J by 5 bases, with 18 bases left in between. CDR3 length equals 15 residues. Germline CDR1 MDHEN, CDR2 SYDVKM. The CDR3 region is CASTPRRGLDNEQFF. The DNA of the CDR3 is TGTGCCAGCACCCCACGTAGGGGACTGGACAATGAGCAGTTCTTC.

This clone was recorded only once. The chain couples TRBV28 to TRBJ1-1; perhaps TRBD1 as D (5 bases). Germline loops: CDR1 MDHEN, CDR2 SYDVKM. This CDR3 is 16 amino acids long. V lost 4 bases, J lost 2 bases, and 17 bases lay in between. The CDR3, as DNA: TGTGCCAGCAGTTCCTCCCAGGGAGGTACAAACACTGAAGCTTTCTTT. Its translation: CASSSSQGGTNTEAFF.

The CDR3: CASSTGQGGQPQHF. The CDR3 coding sequence is TGTGCCAGCAGCACGGGACAGGGAGGGCAGCCCCAGCATTTT. The chain carries TRBV7-2 and TRBJ1-5, with 9 positions matching TRBD1. Trimming took 5 bases from V and 7 from J; bases not matched to a gene: 6. Per the germline V gene, CDR1 is SGHTA and CDR2 is FQGNSA. This CDR3 is built from 14 residues.

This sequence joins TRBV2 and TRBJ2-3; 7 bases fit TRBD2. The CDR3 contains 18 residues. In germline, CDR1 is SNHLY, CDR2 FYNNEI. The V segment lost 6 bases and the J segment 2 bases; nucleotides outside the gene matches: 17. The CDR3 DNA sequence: TGTGCCAGCAGCGAACCATCAAAGGGACTACGAATCACAGATACGCAGTATTTT. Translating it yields CASSEPSKGLRITDTQYF.

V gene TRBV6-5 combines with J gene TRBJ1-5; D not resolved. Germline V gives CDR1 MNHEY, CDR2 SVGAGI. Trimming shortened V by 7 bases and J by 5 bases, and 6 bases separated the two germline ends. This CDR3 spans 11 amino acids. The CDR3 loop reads CASTSYQPQHF. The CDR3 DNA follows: TGTGCCAGCACGAGTTATCAGCCCCAGCATTTT.

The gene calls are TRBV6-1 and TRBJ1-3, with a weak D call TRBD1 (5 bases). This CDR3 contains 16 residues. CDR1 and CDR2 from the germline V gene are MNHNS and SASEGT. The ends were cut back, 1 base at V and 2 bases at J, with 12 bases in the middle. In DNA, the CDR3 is TGTGCCAGCAGTGAAGGGGGGGTGAACACTGGAAACACCATATATTTT. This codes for CASSEGGVNTGNTIYF.

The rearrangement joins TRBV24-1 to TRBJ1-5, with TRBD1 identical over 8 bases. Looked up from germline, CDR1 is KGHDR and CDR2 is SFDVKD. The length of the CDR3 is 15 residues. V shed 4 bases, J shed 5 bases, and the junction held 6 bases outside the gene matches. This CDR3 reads CATSEADRVDQPQHF. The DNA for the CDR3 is TGTGCCACCAGTGAGGCGGACAGGGTTGATCAGCCCCAGCATTTT.

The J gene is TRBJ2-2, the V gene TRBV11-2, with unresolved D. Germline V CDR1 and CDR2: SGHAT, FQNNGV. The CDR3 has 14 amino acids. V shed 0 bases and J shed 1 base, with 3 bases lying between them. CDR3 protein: CASSLDMNTGELFF. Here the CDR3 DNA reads TGTGCCAGCAGCTTAGATATGAACACCGGGGAGCTGTTTTTT.

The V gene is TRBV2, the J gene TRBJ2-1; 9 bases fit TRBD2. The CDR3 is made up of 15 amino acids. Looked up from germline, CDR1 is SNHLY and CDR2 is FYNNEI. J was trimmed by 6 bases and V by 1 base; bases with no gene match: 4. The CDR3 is CASSEGLAGFNEQFF. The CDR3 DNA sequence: TGTGCCAGCAGTGAAGGGCTAGCGGGGTTCAATGAGCAGTTCTTC.

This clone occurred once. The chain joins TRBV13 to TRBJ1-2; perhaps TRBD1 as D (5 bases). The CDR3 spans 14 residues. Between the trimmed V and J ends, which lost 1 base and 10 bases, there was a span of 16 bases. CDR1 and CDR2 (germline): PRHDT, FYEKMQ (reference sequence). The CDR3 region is CASSLVLDKRHYTF. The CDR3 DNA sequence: TGTGCCAGCAGCTTAGTCCTGGACAAGAGGCACTACACCTTC.

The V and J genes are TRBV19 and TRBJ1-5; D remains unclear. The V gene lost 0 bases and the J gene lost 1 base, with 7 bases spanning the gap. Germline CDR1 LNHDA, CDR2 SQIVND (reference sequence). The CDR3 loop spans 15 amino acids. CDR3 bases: TGTGCCAGTAGTATAGAGGGCGTCAGCAATCAGCCCCAGCATTTT. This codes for CASSIEGVSNQPQHF.

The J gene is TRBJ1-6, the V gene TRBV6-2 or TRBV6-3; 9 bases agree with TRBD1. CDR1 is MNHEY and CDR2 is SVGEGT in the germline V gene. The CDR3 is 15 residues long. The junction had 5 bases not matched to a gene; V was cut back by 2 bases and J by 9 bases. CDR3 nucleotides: TGTGCCAGCAGTTACGGCGGACAGGGGAGTTCACCCCTCCACTTT. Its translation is CASSYGGQGSSPLHF.

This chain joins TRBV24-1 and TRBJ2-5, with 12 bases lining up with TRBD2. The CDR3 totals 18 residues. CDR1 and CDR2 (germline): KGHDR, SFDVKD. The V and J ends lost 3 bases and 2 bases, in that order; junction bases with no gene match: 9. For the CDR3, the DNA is TGTGCCACCAGTGATGCTAGCGGGGGGGCCGGCCTTCAAGAGACCCAGTACTTC. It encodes CATSDASGGAGLQETQYF.

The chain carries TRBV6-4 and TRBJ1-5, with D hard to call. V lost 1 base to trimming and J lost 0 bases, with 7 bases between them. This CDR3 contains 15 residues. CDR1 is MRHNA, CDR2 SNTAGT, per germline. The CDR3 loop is CASSDCRHSNQPQHF. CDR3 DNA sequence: TGTGCCAGCAGTGACTGCAGACATAGCAATCAGCCCCAGCATTTT.

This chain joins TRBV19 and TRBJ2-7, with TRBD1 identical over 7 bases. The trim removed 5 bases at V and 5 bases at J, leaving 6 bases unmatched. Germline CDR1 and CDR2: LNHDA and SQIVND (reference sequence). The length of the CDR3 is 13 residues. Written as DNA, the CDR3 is TGTGCCAGTAGTGTGACAGGGTTCCACGAGCAGTACTTC. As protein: CASSVTGFHEQYF.

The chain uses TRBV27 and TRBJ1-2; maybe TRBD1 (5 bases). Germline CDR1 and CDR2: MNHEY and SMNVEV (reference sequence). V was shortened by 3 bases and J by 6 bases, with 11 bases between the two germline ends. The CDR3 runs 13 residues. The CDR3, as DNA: TGTGCCAGCAGTTTTCAGGGCTCGAATGGCTACACCTTC. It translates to CASSFQGSNGYTF.

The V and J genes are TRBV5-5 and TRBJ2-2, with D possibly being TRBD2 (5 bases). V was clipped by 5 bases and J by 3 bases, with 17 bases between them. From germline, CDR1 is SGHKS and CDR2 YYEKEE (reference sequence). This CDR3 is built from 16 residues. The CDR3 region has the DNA TGTGCCAGCAGGAAGCGGCCAAATTCGGACACCGGGGAGCTGTTTTTT. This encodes CASRKRPNSDTGELFF.

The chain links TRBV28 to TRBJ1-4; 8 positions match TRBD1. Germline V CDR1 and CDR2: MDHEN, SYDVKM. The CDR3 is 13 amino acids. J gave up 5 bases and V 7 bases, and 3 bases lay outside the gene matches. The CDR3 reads CASKDRVNEKLFF. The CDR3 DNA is TGTGCCAGCAAGGACAGGGTAAATGAAAAACTGTTTTTT.